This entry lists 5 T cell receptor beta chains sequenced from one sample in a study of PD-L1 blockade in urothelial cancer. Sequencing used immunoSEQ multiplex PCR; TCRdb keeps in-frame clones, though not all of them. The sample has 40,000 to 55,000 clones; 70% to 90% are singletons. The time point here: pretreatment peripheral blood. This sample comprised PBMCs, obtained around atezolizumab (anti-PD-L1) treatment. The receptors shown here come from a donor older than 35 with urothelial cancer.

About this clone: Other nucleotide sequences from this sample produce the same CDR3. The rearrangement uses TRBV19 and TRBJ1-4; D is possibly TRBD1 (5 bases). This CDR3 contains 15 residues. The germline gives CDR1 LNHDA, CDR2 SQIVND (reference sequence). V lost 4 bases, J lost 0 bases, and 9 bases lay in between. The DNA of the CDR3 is TGTGCCAGTAGTACTGACAGAGCAACTAATGAAAAACTGTTTTTT. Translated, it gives CASSTDRATNEKLFF.

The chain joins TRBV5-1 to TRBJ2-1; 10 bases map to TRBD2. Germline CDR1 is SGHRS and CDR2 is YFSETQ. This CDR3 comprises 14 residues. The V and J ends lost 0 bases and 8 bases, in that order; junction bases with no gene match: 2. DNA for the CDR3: TGCGCCAGCAGCTTGGTAGCGGGAGGCTATGAGCAGTTCTTC. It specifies CASSLVAGGYEQFF.

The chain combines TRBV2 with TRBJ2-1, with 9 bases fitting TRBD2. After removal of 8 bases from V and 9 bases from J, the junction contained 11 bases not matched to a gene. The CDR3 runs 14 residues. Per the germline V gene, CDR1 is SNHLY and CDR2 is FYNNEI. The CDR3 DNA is TGTGCCAGCCGAGCGGGGGGCCCTTGGTCTGAGCAGTTCTTC. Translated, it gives CASRAGGPWSEQFF.

CDR3 DNA sequence: TGTGCCAGCAGGCTGGACAGACCGACCGGGGAGCTGTTTTTT. It codes for CASRLDRPTGELFF. The J gene is TRBJ2-2, the V gene TRBV28; tentatively, D is TRBD1 (6 bases). In germline, CDR1 is MDHEN, CDR2 SYDVKM. This CDR3 has 14 residues. Trimming cost V 6 bases and J 5 bases, with 13 bases left between them.

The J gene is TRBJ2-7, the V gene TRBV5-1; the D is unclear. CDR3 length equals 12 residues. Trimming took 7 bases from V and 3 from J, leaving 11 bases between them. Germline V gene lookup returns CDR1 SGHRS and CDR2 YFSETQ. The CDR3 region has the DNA TGCGCCAGCCGTCGAACCAGCTACGAGCAGTACTTC. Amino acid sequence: CASRRTSYEQYF.